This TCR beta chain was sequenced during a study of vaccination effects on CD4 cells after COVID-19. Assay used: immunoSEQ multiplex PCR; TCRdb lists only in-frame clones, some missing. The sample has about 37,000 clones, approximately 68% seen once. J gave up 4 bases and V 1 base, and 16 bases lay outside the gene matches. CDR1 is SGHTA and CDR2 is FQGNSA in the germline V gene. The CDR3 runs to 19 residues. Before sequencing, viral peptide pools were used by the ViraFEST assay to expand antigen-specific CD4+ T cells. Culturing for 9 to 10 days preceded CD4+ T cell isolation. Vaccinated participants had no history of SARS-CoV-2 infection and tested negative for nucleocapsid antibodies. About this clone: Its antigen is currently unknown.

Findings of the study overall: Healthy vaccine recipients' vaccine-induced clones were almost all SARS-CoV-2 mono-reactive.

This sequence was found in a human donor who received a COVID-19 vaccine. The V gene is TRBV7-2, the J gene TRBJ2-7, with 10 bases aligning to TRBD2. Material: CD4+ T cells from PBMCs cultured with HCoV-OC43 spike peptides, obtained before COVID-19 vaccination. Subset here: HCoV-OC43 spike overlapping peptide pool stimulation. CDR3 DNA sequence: TGTGCCAGCAGCTTAGGACATCTAGCGGGAGTGGGGGTAGGATACGAGCAGTACTTC. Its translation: CASSLGHLAGVGVGYEQYF.